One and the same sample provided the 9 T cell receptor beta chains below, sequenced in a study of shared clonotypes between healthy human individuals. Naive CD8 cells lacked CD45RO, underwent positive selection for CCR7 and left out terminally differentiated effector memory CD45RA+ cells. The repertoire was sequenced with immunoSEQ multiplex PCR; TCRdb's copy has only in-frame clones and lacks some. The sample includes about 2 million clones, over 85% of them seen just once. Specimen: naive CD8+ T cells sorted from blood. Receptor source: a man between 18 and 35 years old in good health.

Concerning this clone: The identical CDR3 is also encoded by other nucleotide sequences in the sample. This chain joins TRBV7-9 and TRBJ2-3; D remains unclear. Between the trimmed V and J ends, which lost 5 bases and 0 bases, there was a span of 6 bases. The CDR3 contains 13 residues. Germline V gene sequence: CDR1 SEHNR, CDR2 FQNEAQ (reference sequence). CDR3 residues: CASSPDSTDTQYF. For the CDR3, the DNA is TGTGCCAGCAGCCCGGACAGCACAGATACGCAGTATTTT.

DNA of the CDR3: TGTGCCACCGGACGTGGGACTTCAATCTACGAGCAGTACTTC. This translates into CATGRGTSIYEQYF. The V call is TRBV15, the J call TRBJ2-7, with TRBD2 as a possible D gene (6 bases). The germline CDR1 and CDR2 sequences are LNHNV and YYDKDF (reference sequence). This CDR3 has 14 amino acids. The V gene lost 8 bases and the J gene lost 3 bases, with 17 bases spanning the gap.

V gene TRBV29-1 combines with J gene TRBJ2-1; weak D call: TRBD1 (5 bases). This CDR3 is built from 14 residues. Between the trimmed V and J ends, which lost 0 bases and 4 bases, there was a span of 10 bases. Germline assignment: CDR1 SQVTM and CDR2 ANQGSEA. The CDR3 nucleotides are TGCAGCGTTGAAGAGTGGGGCCTGTACAATGAGCAGTTCTTC. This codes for CSVEEWGLYNEQFF.

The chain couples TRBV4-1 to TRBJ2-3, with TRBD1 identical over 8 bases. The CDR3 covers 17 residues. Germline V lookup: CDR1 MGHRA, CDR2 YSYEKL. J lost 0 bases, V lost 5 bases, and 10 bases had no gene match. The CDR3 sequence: CASSIRGQGASTDTQYF. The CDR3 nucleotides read TGCGCCAGCAGCATAAGAGGACAGGGAGCTAGCACAGATACGCAGTATTTT.

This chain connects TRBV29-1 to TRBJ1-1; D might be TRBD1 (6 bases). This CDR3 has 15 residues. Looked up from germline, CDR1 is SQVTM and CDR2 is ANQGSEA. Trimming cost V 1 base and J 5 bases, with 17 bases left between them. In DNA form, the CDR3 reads TGCAGCGTTGAAGGACGGGAGGACAGCGGGACTGAAGCTTTCTTT. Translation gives CSVEGREDSGTEAFF.

CDR3 coding DNA: TGCGCCAGCAGCCAAGATCCCGGACCCGACAATGAGCAGTTCTTC. Protein sequence: CASSQDPGPDNEQFF. The V call is TRBV4-1, the J call TRBJ2-1; D not resolved. Germline CDR1 MGHRA, CDR2 YSYEKL. The CDR3 loop spans 15 amino acids. The V end lost 0 bases, the J end lost 5 bases, and 11 bases lay between the germline ends.

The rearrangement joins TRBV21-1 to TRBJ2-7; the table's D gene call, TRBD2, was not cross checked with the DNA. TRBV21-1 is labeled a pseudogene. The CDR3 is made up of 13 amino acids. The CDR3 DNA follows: TGTGCCAGCAGGACCCGGGTCTCCTACGAGCAGTACTTC. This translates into CASRTRVSYEQYF.

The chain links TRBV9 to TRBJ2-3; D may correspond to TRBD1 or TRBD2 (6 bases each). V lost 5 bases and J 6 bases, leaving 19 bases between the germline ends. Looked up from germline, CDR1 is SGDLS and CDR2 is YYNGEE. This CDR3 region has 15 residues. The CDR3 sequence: CASRPDGGPGDTQYF. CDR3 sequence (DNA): TGTGCCAGCAGGCCGGATGGGGGGCCAGGGGATACGCAGTATTTT. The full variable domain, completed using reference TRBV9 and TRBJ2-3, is DSGVTQTPKHLITATGQRVTLRCSPRSGDLSVYWYQQSLDQGLQFLIQYYNGEERAKGNILERFSAQQFPDLHSELNLSSLELGDSALYFCASRPDGGPGDTQYFGPGTRLTVL.

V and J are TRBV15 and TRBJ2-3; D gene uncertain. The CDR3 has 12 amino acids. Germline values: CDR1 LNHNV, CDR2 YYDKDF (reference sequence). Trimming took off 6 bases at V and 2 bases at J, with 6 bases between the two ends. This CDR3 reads CATRDHTDTQYF. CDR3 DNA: TGTGCCACCAGGGACCACACAGATACGCAGTATTTT.